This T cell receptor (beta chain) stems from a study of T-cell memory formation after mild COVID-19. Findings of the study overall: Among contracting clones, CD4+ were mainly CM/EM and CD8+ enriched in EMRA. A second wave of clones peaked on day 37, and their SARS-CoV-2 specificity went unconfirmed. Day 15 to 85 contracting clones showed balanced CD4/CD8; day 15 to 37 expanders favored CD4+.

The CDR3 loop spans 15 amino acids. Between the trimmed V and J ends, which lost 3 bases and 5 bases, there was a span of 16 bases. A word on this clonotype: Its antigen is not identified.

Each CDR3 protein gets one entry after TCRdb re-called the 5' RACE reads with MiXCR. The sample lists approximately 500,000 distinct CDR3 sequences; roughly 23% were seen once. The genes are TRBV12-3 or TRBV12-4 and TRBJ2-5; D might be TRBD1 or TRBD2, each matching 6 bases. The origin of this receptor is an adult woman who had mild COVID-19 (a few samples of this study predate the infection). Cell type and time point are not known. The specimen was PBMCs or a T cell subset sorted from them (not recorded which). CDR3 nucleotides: TGTGCCAGCAGTTTGGCCGGGGGCCTTCGGGAGACCCAGTACTTC. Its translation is CASSLAGGLRETQYF.